The sequence of this T cell receptor (beta chain) was determined in a study of glioma-infiltrating T cells after dendritic cell vaccination. Study in general: At biweekly intervals, patients got three intradermal dendritic cell vaccine injections.

Germline CDR1 is MDHEN and CDR2 is SYDVKM. This CDR3 comprises 13 residues. V was pared by 6 bases and J by 7 bases, with 6 bases of the junction left unmatched. Up to 2 ug genomic DNA was used for TCRB CDR3 amplification. Assay used: immunoSEQ multiplex PCR; TCRdb lists only in-frame clones, some missing. Of 140 or so clones listed, over 75% are singletons. This sequence originates from a human donor with glioblastoma. Here the sequenced sample was tumor tissue, taken before dendritic cell vaccination. The V gene is TRBV28, the J gene TRBJ1-2; 9 positions match TRBD1. The CDR3 DNA reads TGTGCCAGCAGACCGCGACAGGGGGGTGGCTACACCTTC. Translation gives CASRPRQGGGYTF.